This passage covers 27 T cell receptor beta chains from one sample sequenced in a study of low-dose radiotherapy and immunotherapy resistance in tumors. Time point here: after trial treatment. Stated treatment: LDRT plus nivolumab, ipilimumab, low-dose cyclophosphamide and aspirin (RACIN trial). Alpha- and beta-chain coverage of first-strand cDNA came from TRAV- and TRBV-specific primers. The authors ran approximately 20 PCR cycles to amplify TCRs with a constant-region primer and V-primer adapter. TCRdb re-called the reads with MiXCR, one entry per CDR3 protein. There are about 30,000 distinct CDR3 sequences in the sample; 45% to 50% occur only once, and 4.5% to 6.5% lies in the top ten. The sample in question was PBMCs, obtained after low-dose radiotherapy plus immunotherapy. These receptors were obtained from a male donor with gallbladder cancer.

Many counts were recorded for this clonotype. The chain employs TRBV11-2 and TRBJ2-3; no firm D call. The CDR3 has 14 residues. Germline-derived CDR1 and CDR2 are SGHAT and FQNNGV. The V and J ends lost 3 bases and 7 bases respectively, with 14 bases between them. CDR3 sequence (DNA): TGTGCCAGCAGCTTGGAAGGATTGCGAAATACGCAGTATTTT. It encodes CASSLEGLRNTQYF.

The rearrangement uses TRBV6-2 or TRBV6-3 and TRBJ1-1, with D hard to call. The germline V gene has CDR1 MNHEY and CDR2 SVGEGT. The CDR3 consists of 11 residues. V was clipped by 8 bases and J by 5 bases, with 9 bases between them. The DNA for the CDR3 is TGTGCCAGCGTTTTGGGAACTGAAGCTTTCTTT. Translation gives CASVLGTEAFF.

The chain employs TRBV7-3 and TRBJ2-1; 9 bases align to TRBD2. V lost 4 bases and J lost 8; bases outside the gene matches: 9. This CDR3 contains 15 residues. The V gene's germline CDR1 is SGHTA and CDR2 FQGTGA. CDR3 protein: CASSSGLAGGHEQFF. DNA for the CDR3: TGTGCCAGCAGCTCGGGACTAGCTGGGGGCCATGAGCAGTTCTTC.

In its sample, this clonotype is medium-sized. One end of the junction does not line up with germline, which may come from a read error. This sequence joins TRBV6-5 and TRBJ1-6, with 9 positions matching TRBD1. Germline CDR1 MNHEY, CDR2 SVGAGI. The CDR3 covers 17 residues. The DNA for the CDR3 is TGTGCCAGCAGCTACTCGACAGGGGGCTCCTATAATTCACCCCTCCACTTT. Protein product: CASSYSTGGSYNSPLHF.

By share, this clonotype ranks as medium-sized. The chain links TRBV5-4 to TRBJ2-5, with D maybe TRBD2 (6 bases). This CDR3 is built from 13 residues. V lost 5 bases and J 1 base, leaving 9 bases between the germline ends. Germline V gene sequence: CDR1 SGHNT, CDR2 YYREEE (reference sequence). The CDR3 coding sequence is TGTGCCAGCAGTCTTAGCGGCCAAGAGACCCAGTACTTC. The encoded protein is CASSLSGQETQYF.

In this sample, this clonotype turned up a few times. The J gene is TRBJ2-5, the V gene TRBV29-1; 14 positions agree with TRBD2. With 3 bases clipped from V and 5 bases from J, the junction kept 8 bases outside the gene matches. CDR1 and CDR2 from the germline V gene are SQVTM and ANQGSEA. This CDR3 comprises 16 residues. CDR3 protein: CSVDGTSGRGWETQYF. The CDR3 DNA sequence: TGCAGCGTTGACGGGACTAGCGGGAGAGGGTGGGAGACCCAGTACTTC.

J is TRBJ2-1 and V is TRBV9, with 8 bases aligning to TRBD1. V lost 4 bases and J lost 4; bases outside the gene matches: 13. This CDR3 has 17 amino acids. The germline CDR1 and CDR2 sequences are SGDLS and YYNGEE. The CDR3: CASSPRPGGAGYNEQFF. The DNA for the CDR3 is TGTGCCAGCAGCCCCAGGCCAGGGGGCGCGGGATACAATGAGCAGTTCTTC.

This clonotype was detected a few times. This chain uses TRBV27 with TRBJ2-7; 9 positions match TRBD2. CDR3 length: 16 residues. V lost 5 bases to trimming and J lost 0 bases; unmatched junction nucleotides: 8. CDR1 MNHEY and CDR2 SMNVEV come from the germline V gene (reference sequence). CDR3 amino acids: CASSKIAGVSSYEQYF. The CDR3 coding sequence is TGTGCCAGCAGTAAAATAGCGGGAGTGAGCTCCTACGAGCAGTACTTC.

The rearrangement joins TRBV7-9 to TRBJ2-5, with TRBD2 matching over 7 bases. After removal of 2 bases from V and 2 bases from J, the junction contained 2 bases not matched to a gene. CDR3 length equals 14 residues. Germline CDR1 and CDR2: SEHNR and FQNEAQ (reference sequence). This CDR3 reads CASSLSSGQETQYF. Here the CDR3 DNA reads TGTGCCAGCAGCTTAAGTAGCGGGCAAGAGACCCAGTACTTC.

This clonotype came up many times. The rearrangement links TRBV7-2 to TRBJ2-5; D tentatively reads TRBD1 or TRBD2 (6 bases each). Germline assignment: CDR1 SGHTA and CDR2 FQGNSA. Trimming cost V 4 bases and J 5 bases, with 11 bases left between them. The CDR3 extends over 13 amino acids. The CDR3 sequence: CASSSTGAETQYF. The CDR3 bases are TGTGCCAGCAGCTCGACGGGGGCGGAGACCCAGTACTTC.

In its sample, this clonotype is medium-sized. The J gene is TRBJ2-3, the V gene TRBV27; 13 bases are a match to TRBD2. This CDR3 has 17 amino acids. Germline V gene sequence: CDR1 MNHEY, CDR2 SMNVEV (reference sequence). The V segment lost 3 bases and the J segment 6 bases; nucleotides outside the gene matches: 9. The CDR3 nucleotides are TGTGCCAGCAGTTTGGCCCGGACTAGCGGGAGCGCCGATACGCAGTATTTT. Protein: CASSLARTSGSADTQYF.

The CDR3 is CASSVGQGHQPQHF. CDR3 DNA: TGCGCCAGCAGCGTGGGACAGGGGCATCAGCCCCAGCATTTT. The gene calls are TRBV5-1 and TRBJ1-5, with 10 bases that match TRBD1. CDR1 is SGHRS, CDR2 YFSETQ, per germline. The CDR3 consists of 14 residues. V shed 4 bases, J shed 5 bases, and the junction held 3 bases outside the gene matches.

To note about this clonotype: A far larger clone lies a single base away; this is likely a read error. Written as DNA, the CDR3 is TGCAGTGCTCCCTCGGACAGGCGCTCCTACGAGCAGTTCTTC. It is translated as CSAPSDRRSYEQFF. This chain connects TRBV20-1 to TRBJ2-1; 7 bases line up with TRBD1. Germline V CDR1 and CDR2: DFQATT, SNEGSKA (reference sequence). Trimming took 5 bases from V and 10 from J; bases not matched to a gene: 14. The CDR3 totals 14 residues.

This clonotype was observed a few times. The J gene is TRBJ2-5, the V gene TRBV28; TRBD2 is a possible D gene (6 bases). V lost 6 bases and J 5 bases, leaving 16 bases between the germline ends. The CDR3 covers 14 residues. Germline CDR1 and CDR2: MDHEN and SYDVKM. The CDR3 sequence: CASSPGGLAETQYF. The CDR3 bases are TGTGCCAGCAGCCCCGGAGGCCTAGCGGAGACCCAGTACTTC.

This chain connects TRBV14 to TRBJ2-1; possible D gene TRBD2, 5 bases. The CDR3 extends over 13 amino acids. V lost 4 bases and J lost 9, with 13 bases in between. Germline values: CDR1 SGHDN, CDR2 FVKESK. The CDR3 sequence is CASSPQAVGEQFF. CDR3 DNA sequence: TGTGCCAGCAGCCCCCAAGCGGTAGGTGAGCAGTTCTTC.

CDR3 DNA sequence: TGTGCCAGCAGCCAAGGAGCTCGACAGGGGGAAGGAGGCTACACCTTC. The encoded protein is CASSQGARQGEGGYTF. This chain joins TRBV3-1 and TRBJ1-2; 9 bases fit TRBD1. The CDR3 is 16 residues long. Trimming cost V 1 base and J 8 bases; bases outside gene matches: 11. Looked up from germline, CDR1 is LGHDT and CDR2 is YNNKEL (reference sequence).

This chain joins TRBV28 and TRBJ2-1; D is ambiguous. CDR3 length equals 12 residues. CDR1 is MDHEN and CDR2 is SYDVKM in the germline V gene. The V and J ends lost 7 bases and 9 bases respectively, with 13 bases between them. CDR3 DNA sequence: TGTGCCAGCACCGTTGGGAAATCTGAGCAGTTCTTC. Translated, it gives CASTVGKSEQFF.

This clonotype was seen more than once but under ten times. This chain links TRBV24-1 with TRBJ2-3, with 9 bases identical to TRBD1. CDR3 size: 15 residues. Germline V CDR1 and CDR2: KGHDR, SFDVKD. The junction had 4 bases not matched to a gene; V was cut back by 3 bases and J by 4 bases. CDR3 nucleotides: TGTGCCACCAGTGATCTAACAGGGGGCTCAGATACGCAGTATTTT. Protein sequence: CATSDLTGGSDTQYF.

The chain recombines TRBV28 with TRBJ2-7; TRBD1 or TRBD2 may be the D gene (5 bases each). Germline V gene sequence: CDR1 MDHEN, CDR2 SYDVKM. The CDR3 spans 13 residues. V was pared by 8 bases and J by 5 bases, with 16 bases between. Written as DNA, the CDR3 is TGTGCCAGCGAACCGGGGACCCTCCACGAGCAGTACTTC. Translated, it gives CASEPGTLHEQYF.

In regard to this clonotype: It differs at one base from a far larger clone, so likely a read error. CDR3 loop: CASSFGTPQSGVNVLTF. In DNA form, the CDR3 reads TGTGCCAGCAGCTTTGGGACCCCCCAGTCCGGGGTCAACGTCCTGACTTTC. The rearrangement links TRBV5-7 to TRBJ2-6; D is tentatively TRBD1 or TRBD2 (5 bases each). TRBV5-7 is given ORF status, its function remaining uncertain. The CDR3 loop spans 17 amino acids.

A note on this clonotype: One end of the junction varies from germline; a read error may be responsible. The chain has TRBV5-3 and TRBJ2-7; maybe TRBD2 (5 bases). TRBV5-3 is classed as an ORF, of uncertain function. The CDR3 consists of 15 residues. As DNA, the CDR3 is TGTGCCAGCAGCTTGGTCGAGGACGGGATATACGAGCAGTACTTC. Protein sequence: CASSLVEDGIYEQYF.

The J gene is TRBJ2-5, the V gene TRBV6-1; a possible D gene is TRBD2 (6 bases). CDR3 size: 13 residues. Per the germline V gene, CDR1 is MNHNS and CDR2 is SASEGT. V was cut by 6 bases and J by 3 bases, with 11 bases left in between. CDR3 in DNA: TGTGCCAGCAGGAGTAGCGGCAAAGAGACCCAGTACTTC. Translated: CASRSSGKETQYF.

In this sample, this clonotype turned up many times. The rearrangement uses TRBV19 and TRBJ1-2; 9 nucleotides line up with TRBD1. The CDR3 is 14 residues long. Germline-derived CDR1 and CDR2 are LNHDA and SQIVND (reference sequence). Trimming at V came to 5 bases and at J to 8 bases, leaving 9 bases not matched to a gene. The CDR3 DNA sequence: TGTGCCAGTAGTCCAGGACAGGGGTTCTCCGGCTACACCTTC. Encoded protein: CASSPGQGFSGYTF.

This clonotype was observed many times. The CDR3 coding sequence is TGTGCCAGCAGTCTAGCCCGCCTCTCCTCTGGAAACACCATATATTTT. This translates into CASSLARLSSGNTIYF. This sequence joins TRBV14 and TRBJ1-3; no clear D gene. The V gene lost 6 bases and the J gene lost 0 bases, with 15 bases spanning the gap. This CDR3 contains 16 residues. Germline CDR1 SGHDN, CDR2 FVKESK.

This clonotype was seen a single time. The rearrangement joins TRBV12-3 or TRBV12-4 to TRBJ2-7; D remains unclear. This CDR3 spans 12 amino acids. Between the trimmed V and J ends, which lost 0 bases and 6 bases, there was a span of 6 bases. The CDR3 region is CASSLANTEQYF. The CDR3 DNA is TGTGCCAGCAGTTTAGCGAACACCGAGCAGTACTTC.

The chain carries TRBV28 and TRBJ2-7; TRBD2 agrees at 13 bases. In germline, CDR1 is MDHEN, CDR2 SYDVKM. V was clipped by 3 bases and J by 6 bases; unmatched bases: 14. This CDR3 is built from 18 residues. The CDR3 region is CASSFKRRLAGGRSEQYF. In DNA, the CDR3 is TGTGCCAGCAGTTTCAAGCGTCGACTAGCGGGAGGTCGGTCCGAGCAGTACTTC.

J is TRBJ2-7 and V is TRBV7-3; TRBD2 aligns across 10 bases. The CDR3 has 15 residues. Per the germline V gene, CDR1 is SGHTA and CDR2 is FQGTGA. Trimming took 5 bases from V and 4 from J; bases not matched to a gene: 8. CDR3 amino acids: CASSTPASGSYEQYF. As DNA, the CDR3 is TGTGCCAGCAGCACCCCGGCTAGCGGGAGTTACGAGCAGTACTTC.